This passage covers 28 T cell receptor beta chains from one sample sequenced in a study of beta chain features in type 1 diabetes. Study results and limitations: TCRB CDR3s from Type 1 diabetes patients were moderately but significantly shorter in all four CD4+ subsets.

Reverse transcribing all isolated RNA meant expressed TCRB transcripts were sequenced. Measured with immunoSEQ multiplex PCR; TCRdb has only the in-frame clones, and not every one. The table lists over 650,000 clones, around 15% of them singletons. These receptors' targets are unknown. Sample: naive CD4+ T cells from blood. All receptors come from a man aged 18 to 30 with type 1 diabetes.

The V call is TRBV30, the J call TRBJ1-5; TRBD1 aligns across 7 bases. CDR1 GTSNPN and CDR2 SVGIG come from the germline V gene (reference sequence). This CDR3 spans 14 amino acids. The V and J ends lost 2 bases and 7 bases, in that order; junction bases with no gene match: 8. CDR3 in amino acids: CAWSSKQGTQPQHF. The CDR3 nucleotides are TGTGCCTGGAGTTCCAAACAGGGGACCCAGCCCCAGCATTTT.

V and J are TRBV30 and TRBJ1-2; TRBD1 aligns across 9 bases. This CDR3 is 13 amino acids long. Trimming at V came to 3 bases and at J to 8 bases, leaving 7 bases not matched to a gene. Looked up from germline, CDR1 is GTSNPN and CDR2 is SVGIG (reference sequence). The CDR3 is CAWRKTGGGGYTF. Written as DNA, the CDR3 is TGTGCCTGGAGAAAAACAGGGGGCGGAGGCTACACCTTC.

In its sample, this clone was seen a few times. V usage is TRBV25-1 and J usage is TRBJ1-1; 8 bases are a match to TRBD1. CDR1 is MGHDK, CDR2 SYGVNS, per germline. CDR3 size: 15 residues. Losses at the gene ends were 5 bases for V and 6 bases for J; bases not matched to a gene: 11. CDR3 loop: CASSLSTQGAPEAFF. CDR3 sequence (DNA): TGTGCCAGCAGTTTATCAACGCAGGGGGCTCCTGAAGCTTTCTTT. The complete variable domain, with remaining parts taken from reference TRBV25-1 and TRBJ1-1, reads EADIYQTPRYLVIGTGKKITLECSQTMGHDKMYWYQQDPGMELHLIHYSYGVNSTEKGDLSSESTVSRIRTEHFPLTLESARPSHTSQYLCASSLSTQGAPEAFFGQGTRLTVV.

This clone was seen a few times. The chain carries TRBV28 and TRBJ1-3; D ambiguous. Germline CDR1 is MDHEN and CDR2 is SYDVKM. The CDR3 runs 11 residues. Trimming took 10 bases from V and 0 from J, leaving 4 bases between them. The CDR3 DNA reads TGTGCCACCGACTCTGGAAACACCATATATTTT. It yields the protein CATDSGNTIYF.

This chain connects TRBV7-2 to TRBJ2-7, with 7 bases matching TRBD2. V gave up 4 bases and J gave up 1 base; unmatched junction bases: 7. From germline, CDR1 is SGHTA and CDR2 FQGNSA. The CDR3 is 15 amino acids. The CDR3 DNA reads TGTGCCAGCAGCTCCACCGGGACTACATCCTACGAGCAGTACTTC. Translation gives CASSSTGTTSYEQYF.

The table lists this clone with a few counts. J is TRBJ1-1 and V is TRBV19; 7 bases fit TRBD1. V lost 7 bases, J lost 3 bases, and 8 bases stayed unmatched. This CDR3 contains 14 residues. CDR1 LNHDA and CDR2 SQIVND come from the germline V gene (reference sequence). As DNA, the CDR3 is TGTGCCAGTACCCAGACAGGGCGCGACACTGAAGCTTTCTTT. Translated, it gives CASTQTGRDTEAFF.

This clone occurred a few times. The rearrangement joins TRBV27 to TRBJ1-5; D perhaps matches TRBD1 (6 bases). The CDR3 length is 15 residues. The germline CDR1 and CDR2 sequences are MNHEY and SMNVEV (reference sequence). Trimming removed 2 bases at V and 7 bases at J, with 15 bases between. CDR3 protein: CASSLGARGRQPQHF. CDR3 DNA sequence: TGTGCCAGCAGTTTAGGAGCCAGGGGCAGGCAGCCCCAGCATTTT.

There are a few counts of this clone. This sequence joins TRBV5-1 and TRBJ2-4; maybe TRBD2 (5 bases). Germline loops: CDR1 SGHRS, CDR2 YFSETQ. The V end was cut by 0 bases, the J end by 1 base, with 11 bases between. The CDR3 consists of 16 residues. Written as DNA, the CDR3 is TGCGCCAGCAGCTTGGGGGAGACGGCGGCCAAAAACATTCAGTACTTC. The encoded protein is CASSLGETAAKNIQYF.

This clone turned up a few times. The chain combines TRBV28 with TRBJ1-1; perhaps TRBD1 as D (5 bases). V was trimmed by 4 bases and J by 8 bases, leaving 14 bases between them. Germline V lookup: CDR1 MDHEN, CDR2 SYDVKM. This CDR3 comprises 13 residues. The CDR3 DNA reads as TGTGCCAGCAGTTCTCCTTACGGGGACGAAGCTTTCTTT. Translating it yields CASSSPYGDEAFF. The complete variable domain, with remaining parts taken from reference TRBV28 and TRBJ1-1, reads DVKVTQSSRYLVKRTGEKVFLECVQDMDHENMFWYRQDPGLGLRLIYFSYDVKMKEKGDIPEGYSVSREKKERFSLILESASTNQTSMYLCASSSPYGDEAFFGQGTRLTVV.

This rearrangement joins TRBV6-5 to TRBJ1-2, with 8 bases identical to TRBD1. Per germline, CDR1 MNHEY and CDR2 SVGAGI. The CDR3 contains 15 residues. The junction had 7 bases not matched to a gene; V was cut back by 5 bases and J by 2 bases. In DNA form, the CDR3 reads TGTGCCAGCAGTATGGACAGGGAGCAAAACTATGGCTACACCTTC. Translation gives CASSMDREQNYGYTF.

This clone appeared a few times. The chain couples TRBV7-2 to TRBJ2-5, with 9 bases matching TRBD1. Germline loops: CDR1 SGHTA, CDR2 FQGNSA. The CDR3 has 14 residues. With V trimmed by 4 bases and J by 2 bases, 2 bases remained unmatched. The chain's CDR3 is CASSSGQGQETQYF. For the CDR3, the DNA is TGTGCCAGCAGCTCAGGACAGGGGCAAGAGACCCAGTACTTC.

This clone was seen a few times. Other DNA sequences in this sample translate to the same CDR3. The V call is TRBV30, the J call TRBJ2-7, with a tentative D call TRBD2 (6 bases). The CDR3 consists of 14 residues. Between the trimmed V and J ends, which lost 0 bases and 0 bases, there was a span of 9 bases. CDR1 is GTSNPN, CDR2 SVGIG, per germline (reference sequence). The CDR3 region has the DNA TGTGCCTGGAGTGTAGGAGGGAGCTCCTACGAGCAGTACTTC. Its protein product is CAWSVGGSSYEQYF.

In its sample, this clone was seen a few times. The chain carries TRBV2 and TRBJ2-1; D gene ambiguous. The CDR3 length is 13 residues. Germline values: CDR1 SNHLY, CDR2 FYNNEI. The V gene lost 4 bases and the J gene lost 3 bases, with 7 bases spanning the gap. The CDR3 nucleotides read TGTGCCAGCAGTGTCGAAGTCTACAATGAGCAGTTCTTC. Protein sequence: CASSVEVYNEQFF.

This clone was counted a few times. The rearrangement joins TRBV5-1 to TRBJ1-4; 7 bases map to TRBD1. This CDR3 is 16 amino acids long. Germline CDR1 SGHRS, CDR2 YFSETQ. With V trimmed by 1 base and J by 3 bases, 6 bases remained unmatched. CDR3 loop: CASSLLGGQSNEKLFF. The CDR3 region has the DNA TGCGCCAGCAGCTTGTTGGGGGGACAGTCTAATGAAAAACTGTTTTTT.

The chain has TRBV6-1 and TRBJ2-5; tentatively, D is TRBD2 (6 bases). V dropped 6 bases and J dropped 1 base, with 12 bases sitting between them. Per germline, CDR1 MNHNS and CDR2 SASEGT. The CDR3 has 14 amino acids. The CDR3 region has the DNA TGTGCCAGCAGGGATGGGGACTTCCAAGAGACCCAGTACTTC. It specifies CASRDGDFQETQYF.

The CDR3 nucleotides are TGTGCCAGCAGCTTATTCCGGGACAGGGTCTCTGGAAACACCATATATTTT. It specifies CASSLFRDRVSGNTIYF. This chain uses TRBV7-9 with TRBJ1-3, with 9 bases that match TRBD1. This CDR3 is built from 17 residues. V dropped 2 bases and J dropped 0; count of bases not matched to a gene: 5. The germline CDR1 and CDR2 sequences are SEHNR and FQNEAQ (reference sequence).

CDR3 bases: TGTGCCAGCAGTTACAATAGCAATCAGCCCCAGCATTTT. The encoded protein is CASSYNSNQPQHF. The genes are TRBV6-5 and TRBJ1-5; D gene ambiguous. Germline CDR1 MNHEY, CDR2 SVGAGI. Trimming took off 2 bases at V and 0 bases at J, with 2 bases between the two ends. This CDR3 spans 13 amino acids.

The V gene is TRBV30, the J gene TRBJ2-5; D is unclear. The CDR3 has 14 residues. Trimming took 4 bases from V and 6 from J, leaving 18 bases between them. Germline assignment: CDR1 GTSNPN and CDR2 SVGIG (reference sequence). CDR3 sequence: CAWKRAVLLKTQYF. The CDR3 coding sequence is TGTGCCTGGAAACGGGCGGTATTGTTAAAGACCCAGTACTTC.

This clone was seen a handful of times. V is TRBV5-4 and J is TRBJ2-4; D remains ambiguous. CDR3 length equals 14 residues. CDR1 and CDR2 (germline): SGHNT, YYREEE (reference sequence). V dropped 5 bases and J dropped 0 bases, with 9 bases sitting between them. The CDR3 DNA reads TGTGCCAGCAGACCGGAATTAGCCAAAAACATTCAGTACTTC. This sequence encodes CASRPELAKNIQYF.

This clone has only a few counts. The rearrangement uses TRBV9 and TRBJ1-2; TRBD1 might be the D (5 bases). CDR1 is SGDLS, CDR2 YYNGEE, per germline. The CDR3 sequence is 15 residues long. V gave up 2 bases and J gave up 5 bases, with 16 bases separating them. This chain's CDR3 is CASSVRDPTPYGYTF. In nucleotides, the CDR3 is TGTGCCAGCAGCGTCCGGGACCCAACCCCATATGGCTACACCTTC.

The rearrangement uses TRBV5-6 and TRBJ2-2, with D perhaps TRBD1 or TRBD2 (5 bases each). Germline V gene lookup returns CDR1 SGHDT and CDR2 YYEEEE. The CDR3 contains 12 residues. V lost 3 bases and J lost 9, with 9 bases in between. In DNA, the CDR3 is TGTGCCAGCAGCTCGGGACCTTGGGAGCTGTTTTTT. Translated: CASSSGPWELFF.

The chain has TRBV28 and TRBJ2-2; D may be TRBD1 (6 bases). Germline assignment: CDR1 MDHEN and CDR2 SYDVKM. Deletions cut 4 bases from V and 8 bases from J, with 14 bases between. The CDR3 has 14 residues. In DNA form, the CDR3 reads TGTGCCAGCAGTTCCCCTTACAGGGATGGGGAGCTGTTTTTT. It translates to CASSSPYRDGELFF.

This clone was recorded once. The CDR3 reads CASSDSTSYEQYF. For the CDR3, the DNA is TGTGCCAGCAGTGATTCGACATCCTACGAGCAGTACTTC. V gene TRBV2 combines with J gene TRBJ2-7; D remains ambiguous. The CDR3 spans 13 residues. Looked up from germline, CDR1 is SNHLY and CDR2 is FYNNEI. V dropped 3 bases and J dropped 1 base, with 7 bases sitting between them.

A few counts support this clone. The chain combines TRBV29-1 with TRBJ2-7; no firm D call. Germline V gives CDR1 SQVTM, CDR2 ANQGSEA. Trimming took off 4 bases at V and 0 bases at J, with 16 bases between the two ends. The CDR3 runs to 15 residues. CDR3 DNA sequence: TGCAGCGTTGTGTTAGGACCGCGGATCTCCTACGAGCAGTACTTC. It encodes CSVVLGPRISYEQYF.

This clone was seen a few times. The V gene is TRBV7-2, the J gene TRBJ2-7; either TRBD1 or TRBD2 may supply D (5 bases each). The CDR3 runs 15 residues. Per the germline V gene, CDR1 is SGHTA and CDR2 is FQGNSA. V lost 5 bases and J lost 4, with 18 bases in between. CDR3 region: CASSPAAGREYEQYF. The CDR3 coding sequence is TGTGCCAGCAGCCCAGCTGCTGGCAGGGAGTACGAGCAGTACTTC. Based on the CDR3 plus reference TRBV7-2 and TRBJ2-7, the full variable domain is GAGVSQSPSNKVTEKGKDVELRCDPISGHTALYWYRQSLGQGLEFLIYFQGNSAPDKSGLPSDRFSAERTGGSVSTLTIQRTQQEDSAVYLCASSPAAGREYEQYFGPGTRLTVT.

The rearrangement joins TRBV2 to TRBJ1-2, with D unresolved. Trimming removed 6 bases at V and 6 bases at J, with 14 bases between. The CDR3 consists of 13 residues. Per the germline V gene, CDR1 is SNHLY and CDR2 is FYNNEI. In DNA, the CDR3 is TGTGCCAGCAGGGAGGGTGTTTCTCATGGCTACACCTTC. As protein: CASREGVSHGYTF.

This clone turned up a few times. This sample also contains other DNA sequences that code for the same CDR3. V gene TRBV7-2 combines with J gene TRBJ1-6; perhaps TRBD1 as D (5 bases). From germline, CDR1 is SGHTA and CDR2 FQGNSA. Trimming cost V 1 base and J 8 bases, with 6 bases left between them. This CDR3 contains 13 residues. CDR3 nucleotide sequence: TGTGCCAGCAGCTTAGGGGGGGATTCACCCCTCCACTTT. It encodes CASSLGGDSPLHF.

This chain connects TRBV7-6 to TRBJ1-5; tentatively, D is TRBD1 (5 bases). The CDR3 has 12 residues. Germline CDR1 and CDR2: SGHVS and FNYEAQ. V was cut by 1 base and J by 9 bases, with 7 bases left in between. CDR3: CASSLGDGPQHF. The CDR3 DNA is TGTGCCAGCAGCTTAGGGGACGGGCCCCAGCATTTT.